The 28 T cell receptor beta chains reported below all come from one sample, sequenced in a study of control samples from healthy donors and cancer patients. Here immunoSEQ multiplex PCR was the method, and the copy in TCRdb shows in-frame clones only, minus some. Among around 78,000 clones listed, roughly 93% were seen once. The source material was blood. The receptors derive from a woman in her late teens or twenties in good health.

V gene TRBV6-4 combines with J gene TRBJ2-3; 7 bases agree with TRBD2. The CDR3 runs 15 residues. The V gene's germline CDR1 is MRHNA and CDR2 SNTAGT. The J segment lost 3 bases and the V segment lost 1 base, leaving 4 bases of the junction unmatched. The DNA for the CDR3 is TGTGCCAGCAGTGACTGGCTAGCGGCAACAGATACGCAGTATTTT. Amino acid sequence: CASSDWLAATDTQYF.

V is TRBV7-2 and J is TRBJ2-7, with TRBD2 matching over 8 bases. The CDR3 is made up of 15 amino acids. Germline trimming cut 5 bases from V and 1 base from J; bases unmatched to any gene: 7. CDR1 and CDR2 from the germline V gene are SGHTA and FQGNSA. CDR3 region: CASSLRGGGSYEQYF. The CDR3 nucleotides are TGTGCCAGCAGCCTTCGGGGGGGTGGTTCCTACGAGCAGTACTTC.

This clone was seen once. V gene TRBV6-5 combines with J gene TRBJ2-3; D not resolved. V shed 5 bases and J shed 2 bases, with 11 bases lying between them. Germline V gene lookup returns CDR1 MNHEY and CDR2 SVGAGI. The CDR3 consists of 14 residues. Here the CDR3 reads CASSTGRYTDTQYF. CDR3 DNA sequence: TGTGCCAGCAGTACCGGAAGATACACAGATACGCAGTATTTT.

This chain uses TRBV19 with TRBJ2-3; no definite D call. CDR3 length: 14 residues. Germline V gene data show CDR1 as LNHDA and CDR2 as SQIVND (reference sequence). V shed 0 bases and J shed 0 bases, with 4 bases lying between them. DNA of the CDR3: TGTGCCAGTAGTATAGATCAGAGCACAGATACGCAGTATTTT. Its protein is CASSIDQSTDTQYF.

The chain employs TRBV2 and TRBJ1-2, with unresolved D. From germline, CDR1 is SNHLY and CDR2 FYNNEI. CDR3 size: 14 residues. The V end was cut by 2 bases, the J end by 0 bases, with 7 bases between. CDR3 DNA sequence: TGTGCCAGCAGTGAAAGACTCTCTAACTATGGCTACACCTTC. Encoded protein: CASSERLSNYGYTF.

CDR3 in DNA: TGTGCCAGCAGCGCACACGAATGGACAGGGGACTACGAGCAGTACTTC. Translating gives CASSAHEWTGDYEQYF. The V and J genes are TRBV7-9 and TRBJ2-7; 9 positions match TRBD1. The length of the CDR3 is 16 residues. CDR1 and CDR2 from the germline V gene are SEHNR and FQNEAQ (reference sequence). Germline trimming cut 5 bases from V and 3 bases from J; bases unmatched to any gene: 11.

V gene TRBV25-1 combines with J gene TRBJ1-5; a weak D match, TRBD1 (5 bases). CDR1 and CDR2 (germline): MGHDK, SYGVNS. The CDR3 has 11 amino acids. V was shortened by 6 bases and J by 11 bases, with 11 bases between the two germline ends. The CDR3 here is CASRGVGAQHF. The DNA of the CDR3 is TGTGCCAGCAGGGGAGTAGGGGCCCAGCATTTT.

The chain combines TRBV29-1 with TRBJ1-6; TRBD1 might be the D (6 bases). V was trimmed by 6 bases and J by 7 bases, leaving 16 bases between them. Germline CDR1 and CDR2: SQVTM and ANQGSEA. The CDR3 is made up of 14 amino acids. The CDR3 coding sequence is TGCAGCGTCTCCTCCGGGACAAGAAATTCACCCCTCCACTTT. It codes for CSVSSGTRNSPLHF.

This chain joins TRBV27 and TRBJ2-7, with D possibly TRBD2 on 6 matching bases. The V gene lost 4 bases and the J gene lost 5 bases, with 18 bases spanning the gap. This CDR3 region has 15 residues. The germline CDR1 and CDR2 sequences are MNHEY and SMNVEV (reference sequence). The CDR3 DNA is TGTGCCAGCAGTTCCACTCGTTGGAGGGGTAACGAGCAGTACTTC. As protein: CASSSTRWRGNEQYF.

The J gene is TRBJ2-5, the V gene TRBV7-6; tentatively, D is TRBD1 or TRBD2 (5 bases each). The CDR3 runs to 15 residues. V lost 1 base and J 5 bases, leaving 14 bases between the germline ends. CDR1 is SGHVS and CDR2 is FNYEAQ in the germline V gene. The CDR3 DNA sequence: TGTGCCAGCAGCTTAGATTTTCGGGGCGGGGAGACCCAGTACTTC. Protein product: CASSLDFRGGETQYF.

The chain links TRBV10-3 to TRBJ2-7; D is perhaps TRBD1 or TRBD2 (6 bases each). From germline, CDR1 is ENHRY and CDR2 SYGVKD. Trimming left V 6 bases short and J 7 bases short, with 19 bases between. The CDR3 runs to 14 residues. The CDR3 DNA reads as TGTGCCATCAGCCTCTCCTCAGGGGCGGGGGAGCAGTACTTC. Encoded protein: CAISLSSGAGEQYF.

The genes are TRBV19 and TRBJ1-2; 7 bases line up with TRBD1. Germline assignment: CDR1 LNHDA and CDR2 SQIVND (reference sequence). With 3 bases clipped from V and 2 bases from J, the junction kept 12 bases outside the gene matches. The CDR3 totals 17 residues. CDR3 residues: CASSMPTGQRTNYGYTF. CDR3 bases: TGTGCCAGTAGTATGCCCACGGGACAGAGGACGAACTATGGCTACACCTTC.

This chain joins TRBV28 and TRBJ1-5, with D perhaps matching TRBD1 (5 bases). Trimming pared 5 bases from V and 4 bases from J, leaving 15 bases between. The CDR3 loop spans 15 amino acids. Looked up from germline, CDR1 is MDHEN and CDR2 is SYDVKM. CDR3 loop: CASSAAPGVNQPQHF. The CDR3 bases are TGTGCCAGCAGTGCAGCCCCGGGGGTAAATCAGCCCCAGCATTTT.

The rearrangement uses TRBV29-1 and TRBJ2-6, with TRBD1 identical over 8 bases. The J segment lost 2 bases and the V segment lost 6 bases, leaving 3 bases of the junction unmatched. This CDR3 has 14 amino acids. The germline V gene has CDR1 SQVTM and CDR2 ANQGSEA. This chain's CDR3 is CSVRTGTGANVLTF. The CDR3 coding sequence is TGCAGCGTGCGGACAGGGACTGGGGCCAACGTCCTGACTTTC.

This chain links TRBV5-1 with TRBJ2-2; possible D gene TRBD1, 5 bases. From germline, CDR1 is SGHRS and CDR2 YFSETQ. V dropped 7 bases and J dropped 0 bases, with 16 bases sitting between them. CDR3 length: 16 residues. The CDR3 here is CASRSGFSSNTGELFF. As DNA, the CDR3 is TGCGCCAGCCGATCAGGGTTTTCGTCGAACACCGGGGAGCTGTTTTTT.

This clone was recorded a few times. The genes are TRBV10-3 and TRBJ1-1; D is undetermined. CDR3 length: 12 residues. In germline, CDR1 is ENHRY, CDR2 SYGVKD. Deletions cut 6 bases from V and 3 bases from J, with 8 bases between. This CDR3 is CAIRDTHTEAFF. The CDR3 DNA reads as TGTGCCATCAGAGACACCCACACTGAAGCTTTCTTT.

This rearrangement joins TRBV3-1 (or the pseudogene TRBV3-2) to TRBJ1-2; tentative D call: TRBD1 (5 bases). The CDR3 loop spans 19 amino acids. Germline V CDR1 and CDR2: LGHDT, YNNKEL (reference sequence). V lost 0 bases, J lost 0 bases, and 20 bases lay in between. This CDR3 reads CASSQDRGSPIKANYGYTF. The CDR3 region has the DNA TGTGCCAGCAGCCAAGATAGGGGCAGCCCCATCAAGGCTAACTATGGCTACACCTTC.

The genes are TRBV21-1 and TRBJ1-5; the table's D call TRBD1 went unverified against the DNA. TRBV21-1 is recorded as a pseudogene. The CDR3 is 19 residues long. The CDR3 here is CASSESRDRVGPSNQPQHF. The CDR3 DNA reads as TGTGCCAGCAGCGAAAGCCGGGACAGGGTAGGGCCTAGCAATCAGCCCCAGCATTTT.

The V call is TRBV5-4, the J call TRBJ2-3; the D gene could be TRBD1 or TRBD2 (5 bases each). V shed 4 bases and J shed 3 bases, with 12 bases lying between them. Germline assignment: CDR1 SGHNT and CDR2 YYREEE (reference sequence). The CDR3 contains 14 residues. CDR3 DNA sequence: TGTGCCAGCAGCCCCCCGAGGGGAACAGATACGCAGTATTTT. Its protein is CASSPPRGTDTQYF. The full variable domain, with the rest looked up from reference TRBV5-4 and TRBJ2-3, is ETGVTQSPTHLIKTRGQQVTLRCSSQSGHNTVSWYQQALGQGPQFIFQYYREEENGRGNFPPRFSGLQFPNYSSELNVNALELDDSALYLCASSPPRGTDTQYFGPGTRLTVL.

The V and J genes are TRBV28 and TRBJ1-5, with D unclear. With 6 bases removed from V and 0 bases from J, the gap between germline ends came to 6 bases. There are 13 residues in the CDR3. Germline V gene lookup returns CDR1 MDHEN and CDR2 SYDVKM. CDR3 residues: CASSADSNQPQHF. Here the CDR3 DNA reads TGTGCCAGCAGCGCGGATAGCAATCAGCCCCAGCATTTT.

This chain links TRBV4-2 with TRBJ2-1; no clear D. This CDR3 is 14 amino acids long. Germline V lookup: CDR1 LGHNA, CDR2 YNFKEQ. Trimming removed 1 base from V and 8 bases from J, with 12 bases in between. The CDR3 DNA reads as TGTGCCAGCAGCCAAGTTCTACAGAGTGATGAGCAGTTCTTC. Protein product: CASSQVLQSDEQFF.

The chain couples TRBV27 to TRBJ2-7, with D unresolved. V was trimmed by 5 bases and J by 12 bases, leaving 29 bases between them. Germline CDR1 MNHEY, CDR2 SMNVEV (reference sequence). The CDR3 consists of 16 residues. The CDR3 sequence: CASSPDALAIPNRRYF. CDR3 DNA: TGTGCCAGCAGTCCGGACGCATTGGCTATACCGAATCGACGGTACTTC.

V usage is TRBV20-1 and J usage is TRBJ1-5; no reliable D call. The germline V gene encodes CDR1 DFQATT and CDR2 SNEGSKA (reference sequence). The CDR3 spans 11 residues. Trimming removed 1 base from V and 7 bases from J, with 5 bases in between. This chain's CDR3 is CSARGVQPQHF. CDR3 nucleotide sequence: TGCAGTGCTAGAGGGGTGCAGCCCCAGCATTTT.

The gene calls are TRBV10-2 and TRBJ1-6; D gene ambiguous. The CDR3 consists of 15 residues. The germline CDR1 and CDR2 sequences are WSHSY and SAAADI. Trimming removed 0 bases at V and 7 bases at J, with 10 bases between. CDR3 sequence (DNA): TGCGCCAGCAGTGAGTCGACGGAGATAAATTCACCCCTCCACTTT. Residues: CASSESTEINSPLHF.

V usage is TRBV28 and J usage is TRBJ1-4; no definite D call. Trimming took 2 bases from V and 8 from J, leaving 12 bases between them. CDR3 length equals 14 residues. Germline assignment: CDR1 MDHEN and CDR2 SYDVKM. The CDR3 DNA follows: TGTGCCAGCAGTTTACTGGGGTTAGGGGAAAAACTGTTTTTT. This gives the protein CASSLLGLGEKLFF.

This chain uses TRBV10-3 with TRBJ2-7; D may be TRBD1 (6 bases). The CDR3 extends over 16 amino acids. Germline CDR1 reads ENHRY; CDR2 reads SYGVKD. The V and J ends lost 2 bases and 7 bases respectively, with 21 bases between them. The CDR3 reads CAISEPGQISLREQYF. In DNA, the CDR3 is TGTGCCATCAGTGAGCCAGGACAGATCTCCTTGCGGGAGCAGTACTTC.

This clone was recorded only once. This rearrangement joins TRBV9 to TRBJ2-1; perhaps TRBD2 as D (5 bases). Trimming shortened V by 4 bases and J by 9 bases, and 17 bases separated the two germline ends. CDR3 length equals 14 residues. Per the germline V gene, CDR1 is SGDLS and CDR2 is YYNGEE. For the CDR3, the DNA is TGTGCCAGCAGCCCCCACAGCGCAGAGGGTGAGCAGTTCTTC. Translated: CASSPHSAEGEQFF.

The chain uses TRBV28 and TRBJ1-1; TRBD1 matches 8 bases. The germline CDR1 and CDR2 sequences are MDHEN and SYDVKM. The trim removed 7 bases at V and 4 bases at J, leaving 5 bases unmatched. The CDR3 loop spans 13 amino acids. The DNA of the CDR3 is TGTGCCAGCACCGGACAGGGAGCCACTGAAGCTTTCTTT. It translates to CASTGQGATEAFF. The whole variable domain, remainder taken from reference TRBV28 and TRBJ1-1, is DVKVTQSSRYLVKRTGEKVFLECVQDMDHENMFWYRQDPGLGLRLIYFSYDVKMKEKGDIPEGYSVSREKKERFSLILESASTNQTSMYLCASTGQGATEAFFGQGTRLTVV.